This T cell receptor (beta chain) was captured in a study of Graves' ophthalmopathy and Graves' hyperthyroidism listed by TCRdb under 2018. Background on the whole study: Peripheral blood was collected at initial diagnosis, before any treatment. TCR beta repertoire signatures were used to distinguish Graves' ophthalmopathy from Graves' hyperthyroidism and to predict progression to ophthalmopathy. To explore V-J signatures that distinguish ophthalmopathy from hyperthyroidism, a discovery set of 100 patients was enrolled, made up of 43 with ophthalmopathy and fewer than 60 with stable hyperthyroidism. In roughly 6 hyperthyroidism patients, the T-cell repertoire of thyroid tissue was compared with the T-cell repertoire of blood. The 100 or so discovery patients were randomly split 7:3 into training and test sets. For independent validation, a separate cohort was made up of around 19 hyperthyroidism patients plus 17 patients who later progressed from hyperthyroidism to ophthalmopathy. In total, 135 blood samples were TCR-sequenced: approximately 42 ophthalmopathy, approximately 80 hyperthyroidism and some 17 hyperthyroidism-to-ophthalmopathy patients. Following sample collection, hyperthyroidism patients were given methimazole at a starting dose of 30 mg daily, and ophthalmopathy patients were given high-dose intravenous methylprednisolone.

TCR beta CDR3 regions were amplified from RNA transcripts for repertoire sequencing. HTBI primers and the Qiagen OneStep RT-PCR kit were used in a first-round RT-PCR, which was followed by a second-round multiplex PCR, size selection and purification. Libraries were sequenced on an Illumina HiSeq2000 using paired-end 100 bp reads. The original pipeline was this. Reads were processed with SOAPnuke, discarding reads with adapters, uncalled bases, mean Phred below 15, or no exact constant-primer or identifier match. COPE v1.2.5 was used to merge high-quality paired reads. Each unique nucleotide sequence was treated as a clonotype, and MiTCR v1.1 was used to align the clonotypes to the IMGT TRB V, D and J references. The analysis was limited to V-J combinations with a frequency above 0.0001, which together covered 98% to 99.2% of repertoires. A TCR clonal expansion and chaos score per V-J combination was defined as the ratio of F50 clonal expansion to chaos observed in the TCRdist matrix. Features were reduced by Welch's t-statistics and random forest to around 13 V-J combinations, which fed a naive Bayes classifier. The similarity between thyroid and blood repertoires was quantified using the Morisita-Horn index. TCRdb itself trimmed the public reads at Q25 with fastp, ran MiXCR and retained productive beta chains. Each CDR3 protein appears once, grouped with its most common genes and DNA. TCRdb assigned the V and J calls; the authors' analysis was not used. For this sample there are fewer than 600,000 distinct CDR3 sequences; approximately 15% appear just once. About 10% of the sample is in the top ten clones.

The paper as a whole reports these results and caveats: No statistical method was used to set the sample size in advance, and the investigators knew which group each participant was assigned to. Among expanded thyroid clonotypes with frequency above 0.001, most also showed up in blood, which suggests that blood repertoires may reflect the thyroid immune response. In validation, the model predicted ophthalmopathy progression with less than 71% sensitivity and around 72% specificity; 12 predicted patients were CT-confirmed with GO in a median of about 6.1 months. The 13-signature model separated ophthalmopathy from stable hyperthyroidism with roughly 89% sensitivity and about 81% specificity in cross-validation, and 80%/75% in the test set.

Trimming removed 6 bases from V and 4 bases from J, leaving 19 bases between the germline ends. From cysteine to phenylalanine, the CDR3 is 15 amino acids long. Of the read, only the CDR3 DNA is kept; its 45 bases are in frame from base 1. The germline V gene encodes CDR1 MDHEN and CDR2 SYDVKM. As to this clonotype: What antigen it recognizes has not been identified. The record has no base qualities; no much larger clone is one base away.

Ophthalmopathy patients had moderately to severely active disease, Clinical Activity Score of at least 3, NOSPECS grade of at least 4, and disease duration under 3 months. Patients with other autoimmune diseases, uncontrolled infections, pregnancy or lactation were excluded. Clinical symptoms, serum thyroxine, TRAb, thyroid ultrasound and orbital computed tomography were used for diagnosis. Ficoll-Paque density gradient centrifugation was used to isolate PBMCs from about 10 ml of fresh peripheral blood. Total RNA was extracted with Trizol reagent and quality-checked on an Agilent 2100 Bioanalyzer. The TCR sequence derives from a woman aged 25 to 39 with Graves' ophthalmopathy. Donor details come from another sample of the same person, matched by shared clones. Sequenced material: blood. The V and J segments used are TRBV28 and TRBJ2-7; the D gene cannot be resolved reliably. The DNA sequence follows: TGTGCCAGCAGCCCCTCGACGGGCCGCGTGTACGAGCAGTACTTC. It is translated as CASSPSTGRVYEQYF.